This T cell receptor (beta chain) was captured by sequencing in a study of blood T cell repertoires in COVID-19. Produced via immunoSEQ multiplex PCR; TCRdb's table is partial and in-frame only. Of 9,500 or so clones listed, 70% to 90% are singletons. V was clipped by 4 bases and J by 0 bases, with 16 bases between them. The CDR3 loop spans 16 amino acids. The germline V gene has CDR1 LGHNA and CDR2 YNFKEQ. The genes are TRBV4-2 and TRBJ2-7, with TRBD2 as a possible D gene (6 bases). The receptor was isolated from a human donor in a cohort sampled during active COVID-19. The sequencing sample was made of peripheral blood. CDR3 sequence reads: CASSPLGRGSSYEQYF. The CDR3 region has the DNA TGTGCCAGCAGCCCCCTCGGGCGGGGTAGCTCCTACGAGCAGTACTTC.